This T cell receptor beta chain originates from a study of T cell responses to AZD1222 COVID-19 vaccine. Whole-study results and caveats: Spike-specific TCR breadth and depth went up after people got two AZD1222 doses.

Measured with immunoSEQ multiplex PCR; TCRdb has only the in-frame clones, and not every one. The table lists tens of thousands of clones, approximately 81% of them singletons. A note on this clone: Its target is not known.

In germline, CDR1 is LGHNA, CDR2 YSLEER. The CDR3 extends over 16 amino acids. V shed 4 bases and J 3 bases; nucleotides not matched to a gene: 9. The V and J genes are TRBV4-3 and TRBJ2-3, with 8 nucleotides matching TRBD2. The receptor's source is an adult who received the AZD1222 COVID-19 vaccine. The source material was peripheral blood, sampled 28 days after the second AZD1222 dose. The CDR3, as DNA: TGCGCCAGCAGCCCCGCGGTAGCGGGAACAACAGATACGCAGTATTTT. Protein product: CASSPAVAGTTDTQYF.